The entry below describes one TCR beta chain. This record comes from a study of T cell responses to AZD1222 COVID-19 vaccine. Profiling relied on immunoSEQ multiplex PCR, and the TCRdb table lists in-frame clones only, not all of them. Of over 120,000 clones in the sample, around nine tenths were seen once. Trimming cost V 6 bases and J 2 bases, with 5 bases left between them. There are 11 residues in the CDR3. CDR1 and CDR2 from the germline V gene are SQVTM and ANQGSEA. The sample was peripheral blood, taken on day 0 of AZD1222 vaccination. The sequence derives from an adult in good health. This chain connects TRBV29-1 to TRBJ2-1; no firm D call. The CDR3 nucleotides are TGCAGCGTCAGCCCCTACAATGAGCAGTTCTTC. As protein: CSVSPYNEQFF.